The present T cell receptor beta chain was sequenced within a study of naive and memory T cell subsets. The beta constant-region primer was an equimolar mix of two oligonucleotides covering TRBC1 and TRBC2. A 12-nucleotide UMI and the SP2 primer were added to the cDNA 3' end by oligonucleotide ligation. TCRdb re-derived calls from the UMI-ligation and nested PCR reads in MiXCR, one entry per CDR3 protein. The sample consists of about 3,000 distinct CDR3 sequences, 7.3% of them appearing once. The V and J ends lost 7 bases and 10 bases respectively, with 16 bases between them. Germline V gene sequence: CDR1 MNHEY, CDR2 SMNVEV (reference sequence). This CDR3 contains 12 residues. This clonotype was counted a few times. After the first PCR, alpha and beta chain libraries were processed separately. CD4+ T cell IFNgamma after overnight CMV lysate exposure gave donor CMV status.

The clonotype comes from a human donor in good health. The genes are TRBV27 and TRBJ1-1; tentative D call: TRBD1 (6 bases). Specimen: effector memory CD8+ T cells from blood. Subset here: effector memory, CD45RA- CD27-. The CDR3 DNA reads TGTGCCAGCAAGACGGGGGCGCGAGGAGCTTTCTTT. It translates to CASKTGARGAFF.